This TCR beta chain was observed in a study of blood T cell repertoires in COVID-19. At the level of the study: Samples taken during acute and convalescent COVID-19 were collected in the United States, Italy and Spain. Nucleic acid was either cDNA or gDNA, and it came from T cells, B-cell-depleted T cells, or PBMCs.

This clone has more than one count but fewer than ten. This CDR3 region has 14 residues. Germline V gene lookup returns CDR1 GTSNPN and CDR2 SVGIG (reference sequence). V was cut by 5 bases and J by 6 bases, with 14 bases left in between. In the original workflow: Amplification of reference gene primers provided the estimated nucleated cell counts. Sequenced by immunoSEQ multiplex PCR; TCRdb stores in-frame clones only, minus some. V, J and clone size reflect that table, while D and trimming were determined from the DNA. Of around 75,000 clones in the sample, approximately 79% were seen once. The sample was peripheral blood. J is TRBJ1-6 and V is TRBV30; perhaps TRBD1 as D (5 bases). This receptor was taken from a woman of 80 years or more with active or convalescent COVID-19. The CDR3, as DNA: TGTGCCTGGGGGGCCCTTAAGGGTAATTCACCCCTCCACTTT. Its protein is CAWGALKGNSPLHF.